The 14 T cell receptor beta chains presented below share a single source sample, sequenced in a study of T cell repertoires in aging, cancer and after chemotherapy. TCR beta rearrangements were amplified from peripheral blood genomic DNA. Multiplex touch-down PCR with TRB-A/B primers amplified rearranged V-D-J TRB sequences. TCRdb re-derived calls from the multiplex PCR reads in MiXCR, one entry per CDR3 protein. The sample holds 1,200 or so distinct CDR3 sequences, approximately 18% seen once. The sequencing input was blood. These receptors all stem from a human donor with a solid tumor.

As for this clonotype: The junction does not match germline at one end; this may be a read error. The chain links TRBV29-1 to TRBJ2-7; 7 positions agree with TRBD2. The CDR3 length is 15 residues. In germline, CDR1 is SQVTM, CDR2 ANQGSEA. CDR3 region: CSVVRLGGTPGELYF. The CDR3 DNA is TGCAGCGTCGTTCGGCTGGGGGGGACCCCCGGGGAGCTGTACTTC.

This clonotype is classed as hyperexpanded (1% or more). The V gene is TRBV30, the J gene TRBJ2-1, with a weak D call TRBD1 (5 bases). Looked up from germline, CDR1 is GTSNPN and CDR2 is SVGIG (reference sequence). This CDR3 region has 13 residues. The ends were cut back, 5 bases at V and 7 bases at J, with 15 bases in the middle. The CDR3 DNA follows: TGTGCCTGGGCCCCCCAGGGATGGAATGAGCAGTTCTTC. It translates to CAWAPQGWNEQFF. The whole variable domain, remainder taken from reference TRBV30 and TRBJ2-1, is SQTIHQWPATLVQPVGSPLSLECTVEGTSNPNLYWYRQAAGRGLQLLFYSVGIGQISSEVPQNLSASRPQDRQFILSSKKLLLSDSGFYLCAWAPQGWNEQFFGPGTRLTVL.

This clonotype was detected a few times. The CDR3 nucleotides are TGTGCCAGCAGTACTGGGGGGGGCGCGGGACAGCCCCAGCATTTT. Its protein product is CASSTGGGAGQPQHF. This chain connects TRBV6-1 to TRBJ1-5; the D gene is possibly TRBD1 (6 bases). CDR1 is MNHNS and CDR2 is SASEGT in the germline V gene. The CDR3 consists of 15 residues. Trimming stripped 5 bases from V and 7 bases from J, with 18 bases between.

The CDR3 DNA reads TGTGCCAGCAGTGATGTTGTCTTTAGCACAGATACGCAGTATTTT. It yields the protein CASSDVVFSTDTQYF. This chain links TRBV6-4 with TRBJ2-3; D not resolved. This CDR3 contains 15 residues. In germline, CDR1 is MRHNA, CDR2 SNTAGT. Trimming left V 3 bases short and J 0 bases short, with 10 bases between.

The V gene is TRBV20-1, the J gene TRBJ2-7; 7 bases are shared with TRBD2. V shed 1 base and J 2 bases; nucleotides not matched to a gene: 8. The CDR3 is 15 amino acids. The germline V gene encodes CDR1 DFQATT and CDR2 SNEGSKA (reference sequence). The CDR3 nucleotides read TGCAGTGCTAGAGGGACATCGCGGGGGACCTACGAGCAGTACTTC. It specifies CSARGTSRGTYEQYF.

This clonotype was detected only a few times. This chain links TRBV28 with TRBJ2-1, with 8 bases aligning to TRBD2. J was trimmed by 2 bases and V by 6 bases; bases with no gene match: 6. Germline V lookup: CDR1 MDHEN, CDR2 SYDVKM. The CDR3 runs 15 residues. CDR3 in amino acids: CASRSGTSAYNEQFF. CDR3 sequence (DNA): TGTGCCAGCAGATCCGGGACTAGTGCCTACAATGAGCAGTTCTTC.

The table lists this clonotype with a few counts. The chain couples TRBV27 to TRBJ1-1, with D possibly being TRBD1 (5 bases). Germline CDR1 is MNHEY and CDR2 is SMNVEV (reference sequence). The CDR3 extends over 15 amino acids. V was pared by 4 bases and J by 3 bases, with 15 bases between. The CDR3: CASSSPDRGDTEAFF. In nucleotides, the CDR3 is TGTGCCAGCAGTTCCCCAGACAGAGGGGACACTGAAGCTTTCTTT.

A single count supports this clonotype. This chain connects TRBV28 to TRBJ2-7; D might be TRBD1 (6 bases). V was cut by 6 bases and J by 1 base, with 16 bases left in between. This CDR3 spans 15 amino acids. Germline CDR1 and CDR2: MDHEN and SYDVKM. In DNA form, the CDR3 reads TGTGCCAGCAGACCCGGGACACCGGGATCCTACGAGCAGTACTTC. This encodes CASRPGTPGSYEQYF.

J is TRBJ2-5 and V is TRBV24-1; perhaps D is TRBD1 or TRBD2 (5 bases each). Trimming cost V 9 bases and J 2 bases, with 15 bases left between them. The CDR3 loop spans 14 amino acids. From germline, CDR1 is KGHDR and CDR2 SFDVKD. The CDR3 nucleotides are TGTGCCACCGGTCGCCGGGACGGGCAAGAGACCCAGTACTTC. Its protein is CATGRRDGQETQYF.

The rearrangement uses TRBV20-1 and TRBJ2-5; TRBD2 matches at 7 bases. The J call may not be correct, given that the DNA end is closer to TRBJ2-7. The germline gives CDR1 DFQATT, CDR2 SNEGSKA (reference sequence). The CDR3 spans 14 residues. This CDR3 reads CSAGEGRVRYEQYF. The CDR3 DNA reads as TGCAGTGCTGGGGAGGGGCGGGTGCGGTACGAGCAGTACTTC.

The genes are TRBV5-6 and TRBJ2-1; D is undetermined. Germline assignment: CDR1 SGHDT and CDR2 YYEEEE. V lost 0 bases, J lost 14 bases, and 12 bases lay in between. The CDR3 has 12 residues. The DNA of the CDR3 is TGTGCCAGCAGCTTGGGGCAGCCTCTAGAGTTCTTC. This encodes CASSLGQPLEFF.

By share of the sample, this clonotype is large. The rearrangement uses TRBV12-3 or TRBV12-4 and TRBJ1-5; D unclear. V lost 1 base and J lost 6, with 4 bases in between. The CDR3 length is 12 residues. CDR3 region: CASSLGSQPQHF. The DNA for the CDR3 is TGTGCCAGCAGTTTAGGGAGTCAGCCCCAGCATTTT.

This clonotype is labeled medium-sized. The J gene is TRBJ2-7, the V gene TRBV27; 11 bases are shared with TRBD2. From germline, CDR1 is MNHEY and CDR2 SMNVEV (reference sequence). Trimming cost V 5 bases and J 3 bases; bases outside gene matches: 6. The CDR3 is 15 residues long. The DNA for the CDR3 is TGTGCCAGCAGTCCCCCGACTAGCGGGAACTACGAGCAGTACTTC. As protein: CASSPPTSGNYEQYF.

A few counts support this clonotype. The rearrangement uses TRBV4-2 and TRBJ2-7, with a possible D match to TRBD2 (6 bases). The CDR3 has 15 amino acids. Germline-derived CDR1 and CDR2 are LGHNA and YNFKEQ. Trimming stripped 4 bases from V and 7 bases from J, with 20 bases between. Here the CDR3 reads CASSPHTGTSGEQYF. The CDR3 region has the DNA TGTGCCAGCAGCCCCCACACCGGGACTTCAGGGGAGCAGTACTTC.